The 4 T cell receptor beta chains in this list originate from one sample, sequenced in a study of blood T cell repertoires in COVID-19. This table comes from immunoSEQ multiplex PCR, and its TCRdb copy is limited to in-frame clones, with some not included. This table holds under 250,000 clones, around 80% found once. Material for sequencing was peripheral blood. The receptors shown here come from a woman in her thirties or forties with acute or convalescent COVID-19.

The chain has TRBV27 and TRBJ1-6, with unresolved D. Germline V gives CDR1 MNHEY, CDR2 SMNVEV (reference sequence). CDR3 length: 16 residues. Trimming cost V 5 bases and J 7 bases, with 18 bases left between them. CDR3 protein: CASSKINTVPNSPLHF. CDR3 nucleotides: TGTGCCAGCAGTAAGATAAATACGGTTCCCAATTCACCCCTCCACTTT.

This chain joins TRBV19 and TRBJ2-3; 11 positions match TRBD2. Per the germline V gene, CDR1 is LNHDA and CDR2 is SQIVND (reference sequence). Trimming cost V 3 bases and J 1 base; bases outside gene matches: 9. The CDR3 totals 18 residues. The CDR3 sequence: CASSIQGLSGGGTDTQYF. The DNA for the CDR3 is TGTGCCAGTAGTATCCAAGGACTTAGCGGGGGGGGCACAGATACGCAGTATTTT.

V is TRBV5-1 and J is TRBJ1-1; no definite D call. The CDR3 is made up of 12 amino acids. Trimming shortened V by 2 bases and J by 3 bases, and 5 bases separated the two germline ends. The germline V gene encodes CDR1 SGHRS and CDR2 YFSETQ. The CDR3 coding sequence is TGCGCCAGCAGCTTCGGAGACACTGAAGCTTTCTTT. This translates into CASSFGDTEAFF.

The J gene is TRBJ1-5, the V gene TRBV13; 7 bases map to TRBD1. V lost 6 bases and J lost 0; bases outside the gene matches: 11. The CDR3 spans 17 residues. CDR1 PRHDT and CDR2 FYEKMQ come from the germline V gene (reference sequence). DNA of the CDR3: TGTGCCAGCAGATTATATTCCCAGGGGGTTAGCAATCAGCCCCAGCATTTT. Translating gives CASRLYSQGVSNQPQHF.